The 28 T cell receptor beta chains given below trace back to one sample, sequenced in a study of regulatory T cells in long-lasting Graves disease. Assembly of TCR beta libraries relied on iRepertoire HTBI primers together with Arm-PCR of CDR3 regions. Using its own MiXCR run on the multiplex PCR reads, TCRdb lists one record per CDR3 protein. The table lists some 340,000 distinct CDR3 sequences, about 10% of them singletons, with 18% in the top ten. Time point meaning: newly diagnosed GD, antithyroid drugs for less than 3 months. Preparation of the TCR library used RNA extracted from PBMCs. These same records also appear under a second study, on T cells in Graves' hyperthyroidism and ophthalmopathy.

The sample here was peripheral blood mononuclear cells (PBMCs), taken at new diagnosis, from a patient treated with antithyroid drugs. These receptors all come from a woman aged 18-30 years with Graves disease.

This clonotype has at least ten counts. The V and J genes are TRBV15 and TRBJ2-3; perhaps TRBD2 as D (6 bases). The CDR3 runs to 17 residues. The ends were cut back, 0 bases at V and 1 base at J, with 14 bases in the middle. Germline lookup yields CDR1 LNHNV and CDR2 YYDKDF (reference sequence). CDR3 DNA: TGTGCCACCAGCAGAGATCTTCCCGGGAGCGGCACAGATACGCAGTATTTT. Translating gives CATSRDLPGSGTDTQYF.

The chain carries TRBV27 and TRBJ2-7; 7 positions match TRBD2. With V trimmed by 5 bases and J by 1 base, 20 bases remained unmatched. The CDR3 spans 19 residues. Germline V gene lookup returns CDR1 MNHEY and CDR2 SMNVEV (reference sequence). The DNA for the CDR3 is TGTGCCAGCAGTCCCCTCGGCCTAGCGGAAACTCACCCTTCCTACGAGCAGTACTTC. It codes for CASSPLGLAETHPSYEQYF.

This clonotype was counted ten times or more. The chain recombines TRBV5-6 with TRBJ2-5; D uncertain. The CDR3 has 13 amino acids. Germline V CDR1 and CDR2: SGHDT, YYEEEE. V shed 3 bases and J shed 1 base, with 7 bases lying between them. For the CDR3, the DNA is TGTGCCAGCAGCTCGGCGGTCCAAGAGACCCAGTACTTC. This translates into CASSSAVQETQYF.

This clonotype showed up many times. V usage is TRBV7-9 and J usage is TRBJ2-7; 7 bases line up with TRBD2. The CDR3 loop spans 14 amino acids. Unmatched junction bases numbered 8, after V lost 4 bases and J lost 5 bases. Germline values: CDR1 SEHNR, CDR2 FQNEAQ (reference sequence). CDR3 sequence (DNA): TGTGCCAGCAGCTCAAGCGGGGTCTCAGACGAGCAGTACGTC. Translation: CASSSSGVSDEQYV.

This clonotype showed up many times. This chain uses TRBV24-1 with TRBJ2-1; 9 bases match TRBD2. Germline V gene data show CDR1 as KGHDR and CDR2 as SFDVKD. CDR3 length equals 16 residues. V shed 0 bases, J shed 6 bases, and the junction held 5 bases outside the gene matches. This CDR3 reads CATSDLGLAGTNEQFF. The CDR3, as DNA: TGTGCCACCAGTGATTTGGGTCTAGCGGGAACCAATGAGCAGTTCTTC.

In this sample, this clonotype turned up many times. This sequence joins TRBV9 and TRBJ2-1, with D hard to call. V lost 3 bases and J lost 2, with 12 bases in between. Germline CDR1 and CDR2: SGDLS and YYNGEE. CDR3 length: 15 residues. The CDR3 DNA is TGTGCCAGCAGCGGAGGCGGATTCCCCTACAATGAGCAGTTCTTC. It specifies CASSGGGFPYNEQFF.

This clonotype was counted many times. This sequence joins TRBV19 and TRBJ1-2; possible D gene TRBD1, 5 bases. Per the germline V gene, CDR1 is LNHDA and CDR2 is SQIVND (reference sequence). The CDR3 length is 14 residues. Trimming pared 7 bases from V and 5 bases from J, leaving 17 bases between. The chain's CDR3 is CASTPGMGSYGYTF. In DNA, the CDR3 is TGTGCCAGTACCCCAGGGATGGGCTCATATGGCTACACCTTC.

This clonotype was detected a few times. The CDR3 region has the DNA TGCGCCAGCAGAGGGGTACACCCGTTTCGGCTCCCACACCGAGAGAGGTTTGCTTTCTTT. Protein product: CASRGVHPFRLPHRERFAFF. This chain connects TRBV4-1 to TRBJ1-1, with D possibly matching TRBD1 (5 bases). V was cut by 6 bases and J by 11 bases, with 40 bases left in between. The CDR3 spans 20 residues. Germline-derived CDR1 and CDR2 are MGHRA and YSYEKL.

The CDR3 sequence: CASSQGSHDPREQFF. The DNA for the CDR3 is TGCGCCAGCAGCCAAGGTAGCCATGACCCAAGGGAGCAGTTCTTC. This chain links TRBV4-1 with TRBJ2-1; D unresolved. Per the germline V gene, CDR1 is MGHRA and CDR2 is YSYEKL. Trimming took off 1 base at V and 10 bases at J, with 17 bases between the two ends. CDR3 length equals 15 residues.

The table lists this clonotype with a few counts. One end of the junction is discordant with germline, which a read error may explain. The chain joins TRBV7-2 to TRBJ1-2; D perhaps matches TRBD1 (5 bases). CDR3 length equals 13 residues. Looked up from germline, CDR1 is SGHTA and CDR2 is FQGNSA. This CDR3 reads CASSLGVNYDYTF. As DNA, the CDR3 is TGTGCCAGCAGCCTGGGGGTAAACTATGACTACACCTTC.

The table lists this clonotype with many counts. The CDR3 bases are TGCAGTGCTAGAACCCCGGGACATAGGTCACCCCTCCACTTT. Amino acid sequence: CSARTPGHRSPLHF. The chain is built from TRBV20-1 and TRBJ1-6; the D gene is possibly TRBD1 (6 bases). V was cut by 2 bases and J by 10 bases, with 15 bases left in between. Germline V gives CDR1 DFQATT, CDR2 SNEGSKA (reference sequence). This CDR3 is 14 amino acids long.

This clonotype was seen ten or more times. This chain links TRBV29-1 with TRBJ1-4; weak D call: TRBD1 (5 bases). Trimming left V 7 bases short and J 8 bases short, with 17 bases between. The CDR3 covers 13 residues. Per germline, CDR1 SQVTM and CDR2 ANQGSEA. The CDR3 loop reads CSGVGTVSEKLFF. The CDR3 DNA follows: TGCAGCGGCGTCGGGACGGTTTCAGAAAAACTGTTTTTT.

Comment on this clonotype: A far larger clone is only one base removed, so a read error is likely. The gene calls are TRBV28 and TRBJ2-1; D is possibly TRBD2 (6 bases). Germline V gene sequence: CDR1 MDHEN, CDR2 SYDVKM. V was clipped by 6 bases and J by 10 bases, with 19 bases between them. This CDR3 is 14 amino acids long. The CDR3 spells CASRGGTSSYEQFF. CDR3 bases: TGTGCCAGCAGGGGCGGGACGAGCTCCTACGAGCAGTTCTTC.

This clonotype was recorded a few times. This chain uses TRBV4-1 with TRBJ1-6, with no clear D. The CDR3 has 12 amino acids. V was clipped by 4 bases and J by 11 bases, with 9 bases between them. Germline V gene lookup returns CDR1 MGHRA and CDR2 YSYEKL. The CDR3 region is CASSLQSAPLHF. CDR3 sequence (DNA): TGCGCCAGCAGCCTCCAGTCGGCACCCCTCCACTTT.

This clonotype was counted ten times or more. V is TRBV2 and J is TRBJ2-1; D is unclear. This CDR3 region has 13 residues. The V end lost 8 bases, the J end lost 4 bases, and 12 bases lay between the germline ends. Germline values: CDR1 SNHLY, CDR2 FYNNEI. CDR3 nucleotides: TGTGCCAGCCGGGTGCAAGCTTACAATGAGCAGTTCTTC. This translates into CASRVQAYNEQFF.

This clonotype was observed a handful of times. A much larger clone differs by one base, so this may be a read error. In DNA form, the CDR3 reads TGCAGTGCGACGGAGAACACTGAAGCTTTCTTT. Residues: CSATENTEAFF. The V and J genes are TRBV20-1 and TRBJ1-1; D remains unclear. The CDR3 is made up of 11 amino acids. V lost 6 bases and J 1 base, leaving 6 bases between the germline ends. CDR1 DFQATT and CDR2 SNEGSKA come from the germline V gene (reference sequence).

A note on this clonotype: A far larger clone is one nucleotide away, so this likely arose from a read error. The chain has TRBV7-8 and TRBJ2-1; 11 nucleotides align to TRBD2. The CDR3 has 16 amino acids. The germline V gene has CDR1 SGHVS and CDR2 FQNEAQ. The CDR3 bases are TGTGCCAGCAGCCACGGCGGGGCTAGCGGGAGGAATGGGCAGTTCTTC. This gives the protein CASSHGGASGRNGQFF. Looking up the rest from reference TRBV7-8 and TRBJ2-1 gives the full variable domain: GAGVSQSPRYKVAKRGQDVALRCDPISGHVSLFWYQQALGQGPEFLTYFQNEAQLDKSGLPSDRFFAERPEGSVSTLKIQRTQQEDSAVYLCASSHGGASGRNGQFFGPGTRLTVL.

Only a few counts were recorded for this clonotype. The genes are TRBV5-1 and TRBJ1-2; possibly TRBD1 for D (6 bases). The V and J ends lost 2 bases and 4 bases respectively, with 15 bases between them. Per the germline V gene, CDR1 is SGHRS and CDR2 is YFSETQ. This CDR3 has 15 amino acids. The CDR3 bases are TGCGCCAGCAGCTTCTCGTCCGGACAGCTCTATGGCTACACCTTC. This encodes CASSFSSGQLYGYTF.

The table lists this clonotype with many counts. The chain recombines TRBV12-3 or TRBV12-4 with TRBJ2-1, with 9 bases matching TRBD1. CDR3 length: 16 amino acids. V gave up 6 bases and J gave up 8 bases; unmatched junction bases: 14. CDR3 sequence reads: CASSTGTGFLAHEQFF. CDR3 DNA sequence: TGTGCCAGCAGCACCGGGACAGGGTTTTTGGCTCATGAGCAGTTCTTC.

V usage is TRBV4-1 and J usage is TRBJ1-2; D unresolved. Trimming shortened V by 1 base and J by 8 bases, and 17 bases separated the two germline ends. The CDR3 loop spans 15 amino acids. Germline V CDR1 and CDR2: MGHRA, YSYEKL. CDR3 protein: CASSQGSFSWRGYTF. DNA for the CDR3: TGCGCCAGCAGCCAAGGGTCCTTTTCCTGGCGGGGCTACACCTTC.

This clonotype was picked up many times. This chain links TRBV20-1 with TRBJ1-5; TRBD1 might be the D (5 bases). Germline V gives CDR1 DFQATT, CDR2 SNEGSKA (reference sequence). The CDR3 is 15 amino acids. Trimming took 0 bases from V and 5 from J, leaving 14 bases between them. The CDR3 is CSAREEGRGDQPQHF. The CDR3 DNA reads TGCAGTGCTAGAGAGGAGGGGAGGGGCGATCAGCCCCAGCATTTT.

In this sample, this clonotype turned up many times. This CDR3 is CASSYGSHTRELFF. For the CDR3, the DNA is TGTGCCAGCAGTTACGGCTCCCACACGCGGGAGCTGTTTTTT. The V call is TRBV6-5, the J call TRBJ2-2, with no clear D. Germline CDR1 and CDR2: MNHEY and SVGAGI. The length of the CDR3 is 14 residues. The germline V and J ends were trimmed by 2 bases and 9 bases, with 13 bases remaining between them.

This clonotype was detected ten times or more. Compared with germline, one end of the junction differs, possibly owing to a read error. This chain joins TRBV20-1 and TRBJ2-1, with 10 bases fitting TRBD2. Germline lookup yields CDR1 DFQATT and CDR2 SNEGSKA (reference sequence). The length of the CDR3 is 15 residues. The CDR3 sequence: CSARDGLAVDNEQFF. CDR3 in DNA: TGCAGTGCCAGAGATGGACTAGCGGTAGACAATGAGCAGTTCTTC.

This clonotype came up a few times. This chain uses TRBV2 with TRBJ2-2; D may be TRBD2 (5 bases). Germline CDR1 and CDR2: SNHLY and FYNNEI. CDR3 length: 12 residues. The V gene lost 7 bases and the J gene lost 7 bases, with 10 bases spanning the gap. CDR3 sequence reads: CASNQRVGELFF. For the CDR3, the DNA is TGTGCCAGCAATCAGAGGGTCGGGGAGCTGTTTTTT.

The chain couples TRBV5-1 to TRBJ2-5, with a tentative D call TRBD2 (6 bases). The CDR3 is made up of 15 amino acids. The V end was cut by 1 base, the J end by 2 bases, with 12 bases between. CDR1 is SGHRS and CDR2 is YFSETQ in the germline V gene. The CDR3 nucleotides are TGCGCCAGCAGCTTGCGGCCCCGGGGGCAAGAGACCCAGTACTTC. Translating it yields CASSLRPRGQETQYF.

This clonotype was seen ten or more times. V and J are TRBV28 and TRBJ2-1; no clear D. V lost 1 base to trimming and J lost 6 bases, with 4 bases between them. The CDR3 is 12 residues long. Germline V CDR1 and CDR2: MDHEN, SYDVKM. CDR3 nucleotides: TGTGCCAGCAGTTTATCGATCAATGAGCAGTTCTTC. It encodes CASSLSINEQFF.

The chain combines TRBV7-9 with TRBJ2-3; D might be TRBD2 (6 bases). This CDR3 is built from 16 residues. Trimming removed 0 bases at V and 2 bases at J, with 12 bases between. CDR1 is SEHNR, CDR2 FQNEAQ, per germline (reference sequence). This CDR3 reads CASSLARDGDTDTQYF. CDR3 DNA sequence: TGTGCCAGCAGCTTAGCGCGGGACGGAGACACAGATACGCAGTATTTT.

Ten or more counts support this clonotype. The chain is built from TRBV28 and TRBJ1-1; D is unresolved. The V end lost 6 bases, the J end lost 6 bases, and 11 bases lay between the germline ends. CDR3 length equals 12 residues. CDR1 and CDR2 (germline): MDHEN, SYDVKM. The CDR3 protein is CASSPGIAEAFF. CDR3 bases: TGTGCCAGCAGCCCCGGGATCGCTGAAGCTTTCTTT. Full variable domain (remainder filled in from reference TRBV28 and TRBJ1-1): DVKVTQSSRYLVKRTGEKVFLECVQDMDHENMFWYRQDPGLGLRLIYFSYDVKMKEKGDIPEGYSVSREKKERFSLILESASTNQTSMYLCASSPGIAEAFFGQGTRLTVV.